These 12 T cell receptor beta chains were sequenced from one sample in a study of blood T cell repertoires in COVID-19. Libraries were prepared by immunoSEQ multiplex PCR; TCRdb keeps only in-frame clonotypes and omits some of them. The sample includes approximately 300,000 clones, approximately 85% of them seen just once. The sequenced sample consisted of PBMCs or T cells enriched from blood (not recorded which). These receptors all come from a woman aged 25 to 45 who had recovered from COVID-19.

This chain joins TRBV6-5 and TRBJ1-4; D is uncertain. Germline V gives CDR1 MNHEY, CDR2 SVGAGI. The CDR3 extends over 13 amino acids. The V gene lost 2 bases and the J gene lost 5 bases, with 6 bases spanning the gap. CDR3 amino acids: CASSYGQNEKLFF. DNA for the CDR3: TGTGCCAGCAGTTACGGGCAGAATGAAAAACTGTTTTTT.

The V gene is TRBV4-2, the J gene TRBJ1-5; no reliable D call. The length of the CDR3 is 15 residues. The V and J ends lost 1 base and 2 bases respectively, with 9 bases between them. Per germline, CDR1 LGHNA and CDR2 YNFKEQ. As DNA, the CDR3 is TGTGCCAGCAGCCAAGTAAACCAGGGCAATCAGCCCCAGCATTTT. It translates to CASSQVNQGNQPQHF.

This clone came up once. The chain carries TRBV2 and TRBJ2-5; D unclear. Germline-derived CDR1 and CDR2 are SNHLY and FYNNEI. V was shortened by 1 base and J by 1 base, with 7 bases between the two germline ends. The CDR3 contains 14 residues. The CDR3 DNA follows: TGTGCCAGCAGTGAAGTTGGCAGCCAAGAGACCCAGTACTTC. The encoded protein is CASSEVGSQETQYF.

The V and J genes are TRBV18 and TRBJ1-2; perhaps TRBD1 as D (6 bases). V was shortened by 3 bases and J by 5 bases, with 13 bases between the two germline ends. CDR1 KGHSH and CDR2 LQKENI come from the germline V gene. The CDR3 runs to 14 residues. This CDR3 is CASSPNRVGYGYTF. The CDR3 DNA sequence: TGTGCCAGCTCACCGAACAGGGTGGGGTATGGCTACACCTTC.

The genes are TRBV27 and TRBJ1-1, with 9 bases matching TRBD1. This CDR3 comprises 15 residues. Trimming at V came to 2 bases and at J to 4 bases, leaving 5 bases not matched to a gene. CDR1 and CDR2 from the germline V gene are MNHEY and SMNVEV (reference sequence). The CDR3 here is CASSLGLQGATEAFF. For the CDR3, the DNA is TGTGCCAGCAGTTTAGGGTTACAGGGGGCCACTGAAGCTTTCTTT.

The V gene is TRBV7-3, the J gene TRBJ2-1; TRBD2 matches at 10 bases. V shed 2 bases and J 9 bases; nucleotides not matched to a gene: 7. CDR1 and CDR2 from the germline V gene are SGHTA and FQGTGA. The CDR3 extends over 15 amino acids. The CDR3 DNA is TGTGCCAGCAGCTTACTTATACTAGCGGGAACTGAGCAGTTCTTC. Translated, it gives CASSLLILAGTEQFF.

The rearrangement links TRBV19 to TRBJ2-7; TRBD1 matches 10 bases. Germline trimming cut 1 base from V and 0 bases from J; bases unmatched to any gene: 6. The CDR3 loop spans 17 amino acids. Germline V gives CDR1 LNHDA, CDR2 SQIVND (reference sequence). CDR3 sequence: CASSIALTGGLSYEQYF. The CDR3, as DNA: TGTGCCAGTAGTATAGCCTTGACAGGGGGCCTCTCCTACGAGCAGTACTTC.

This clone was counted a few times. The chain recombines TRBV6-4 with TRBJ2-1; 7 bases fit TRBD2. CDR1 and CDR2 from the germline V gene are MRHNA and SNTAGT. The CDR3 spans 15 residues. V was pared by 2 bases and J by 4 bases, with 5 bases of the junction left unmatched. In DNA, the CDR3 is TGTGCCAGCAGTGACAGGGTAGCGGGTTACAATGAGCAGTTCTTC. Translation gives CASSDRVAGYNEQFF.

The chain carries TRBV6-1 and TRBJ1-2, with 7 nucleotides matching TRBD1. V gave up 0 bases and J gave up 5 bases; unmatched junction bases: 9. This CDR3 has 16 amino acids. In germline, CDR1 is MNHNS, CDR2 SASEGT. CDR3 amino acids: CASSEAHAGTAYGYTF. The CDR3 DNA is TGTGCCAGCAGTGAAGCCCACGCCGGGACAGCGTATGGCTACACCTTC.

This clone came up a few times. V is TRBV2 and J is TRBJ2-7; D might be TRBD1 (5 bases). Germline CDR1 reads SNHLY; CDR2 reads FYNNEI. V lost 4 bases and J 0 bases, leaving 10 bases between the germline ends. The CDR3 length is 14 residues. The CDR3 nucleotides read TGTGCCAGCAGTGTGTATCAGGGCTCCTACGAGCAGTACTTC. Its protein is CASSVYQGSYEQYF. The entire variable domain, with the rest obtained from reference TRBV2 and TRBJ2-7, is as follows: EPEVTQTPSHQVTQMGQEVILRCVPISNHLYFYWYRQILGQKVEFLVSFYNNEISEKSEIFDDQFSVERPDGSNFTLKIRSTKLEDSAMYFCASSVYQGSYEQYFGPGTRLTVT.

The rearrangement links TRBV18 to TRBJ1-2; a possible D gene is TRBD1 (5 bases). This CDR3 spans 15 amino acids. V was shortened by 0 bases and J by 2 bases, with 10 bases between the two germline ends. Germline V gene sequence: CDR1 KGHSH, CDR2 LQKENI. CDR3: CASSPPFGGNYGYTF. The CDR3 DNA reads TGTGCCAGCTCACCACCTTTTGGGGGGAACTATGGCTACACCTTC.

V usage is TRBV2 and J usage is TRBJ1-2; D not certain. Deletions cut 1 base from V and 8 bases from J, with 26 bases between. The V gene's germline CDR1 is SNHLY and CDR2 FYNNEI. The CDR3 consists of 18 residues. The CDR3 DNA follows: TGTGCCAGCAGTGAAGACCCCTCCGGGAGGGCATCAGGTCGGGGCTACACCTTC. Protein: CASSEDPSGRASGRGYTF.